Reported below is one T cell receptor beta chain. Only in-frame clones appear in the TCRdb table, and some are missing; sequencing was by immunoSEQ multiplex PCR. The data show 100,000 or so clones, over 85% seen once. This record belongs to a study of blood T cell repertoires in COVID-19. The length of the CDR3 is 15 residues. The V gene's germline CDR1 is LGHNA and CDR2 YSLEER. The V gene end was trimmed by 0 bases and the J gene end by 9 bases; junction bases not matched to a gene: 4. This sequence was found in a woman aged 50 to 60 with COVID-19, enrolled during active disease. Input material: peripheral blood. This chain uses TRBV4-3 with TRBJ1-6, with 8 bases aligning to TRBD1. The CDR3 sequence is CASSQDWTGISPLHF. In DNA form, the CDR3 reads TGCGCCAGCAGCCAAGATTGGACAGGGATTTCACCCCTCCACTTT.